The sequence of this T cell receptor beta chain was determined in a study of blood T cell repertoires in COVID-19. The length of the CDR3 is 14 residues. Germline V gene sequence: CDR1 MGHRA, CDR2 YSYEKL. Trimming took 0 bases from V and 5 from J, leaving 7 bases between them. The table came from immunoSEQ multiplex PCR; TCRdb's copy has only in-frame clones and leaves some out. The sample consists of tens of thousands of clones, 86% of them appearing once. The chain links TRBV4-1 to TRBJ1-4; no definite D call. The TCR was taken from a woman aged 55-70 years with acute or convalescent COVID-19. Sample: peripheral blood. The DNA of the CDR3 is TGCGCCAGCAGCCAAGATGAGGGCAATGAAAAACTGTTTTTT. It is translated as CASSQDEGNEKLFF.